This passage covers 9 T cell receptor beta chains from one sample sequenced in a study of OX40 agonist ivuxolimab in advanced cancers. Profiled with immunoSEQ multiplex PCR; TCRdb holds only in-frame clones, not every one. The sample includes tens of thousands of clones, 65% to 85% of them seen just once. The sample consisted of CD4+ or CD8+ T cells sorted from blood, taken in a trial of the OX40 agonist ivuxolimab. These receptors all come from an adult with an advanced solid tumor such as melanoma, head and neck, liver or kidney cancer.

This chain uses TRBV5-6 with TRBJ1-5; tentative D call: TRBD1 (6 bases). In germline, CDR1 is SGHDT, CDR2 YYEEEE. The CDR3 runs to 17 residues. Trimming stripped 0 bases from V and 3 bases from J, with 16 bases between. The CDR3 sequence is CASSLAQGRSVNQPQHF. The CDR3 nucleotides read TGTGCCAGCAGCTTGGCACAGGGTCGTTCTGTCAATCAGCCCCAGCATTTT. The full variable domain, in which reference TRBV5-6 and TRBJ1-5 provide the parts outside the CDR3, is DAGVTQSPTHLIKTRGQQVTLRCSPKSGHDTVSWYQQALGQGPQFIFQYYEEEERQRGNFPDRFSGHQFPNYSSELNVNALLLGDSALYLCASSLAQGRSVNQPQHFGDGTRLSIL.

The V and J genes are TRBV18 and TRBJ1-1; the D is unclear. Trimming stripped 2 bases from V and 1 base from J, with 8 bases between. The CDR3 has 14 residues. Germline loops: CDR1 KGHSH, CDR2 LQKENI. The CDR3 sequence: CASSPLGANTEAFF. As DNA, the CDR3 is TGTGCCAGCTCACCATTGGGAGCGAACACTGAAGCTTTCTTT.

The chain recombines TRBV4-1 with TRBJ1-1; D may be TRBD1 (5 bases). CDR1 and CDR2 from the germline V gene are MGHRA and YSYEKL. V lost 2 bases to trimming and J lost 1 base, with 11 bases between them. CDR3 length equals 15 residues. The CDR3 sequence: CASSQRTPSNTEAFF. CDR3 DNA sequence: TGCGCCAGCAGCCAACGGACACCGTCGAACACTGAAGCTTTCTTT.

In its sample, this clone was seen once. The V call is TRBV19, the J call TRBJ1-1, with D uncertain. The CDR3 loop spans 14 amino acids. V lost 2 bases and J 1 base, leaving 8 bases between the germline ends. The germline V gene encodes CDR1 LNHDA and CDR2 SQIVND (reference sequence). This CDR3 reads CASSIKSPNTEAFF. The CDR3 DNA reads TGTGCCAGTAGTATAAAGTCCCCGAACACTGAAGCTTTCTTT.

This rearrangement joins TRBV28 to TRBJ1-5; TRBD1 aligns across 7 bases. The germline CDR1 and CDR2 sequences are MDHEN and SYDVKM. With V trimmed by 2 bases and J by 4 bases, 11 bases remained unmatched. This CDR3 contains 17 residues. DNA of the CDR3: TGTGCCAGCAGTTTAACCCTAAACGACAGGGTTAATCAGCCCCAGCATTTT. This translates into CASSLTLNDRVNQPQHF.

The rearrangement joins TRBV9 to TRBJ2-5; 10 bases fit TRBD2. The length of the CDR3 is 15 residues. Germline trimming cut 3 bases from V and 5 bases from J; bases unmatched to any gene: 7. Germline CDR1 SGDLS, CDR2 YYNGEE. CDR3 bases: TGTGCCAGCAGCGCAAGCGGGGGGGCCGGGGAGACCCAGTACTTC. This gives the protein CASSASGGAGETQYF.

The chain uses TRBV4-3 and TRBJ2-1; D might be TRBD1 or TRBD2, each matching 5 bases. This CDR3 region has 15 residues. V gave up 1 base and J gave up 7 bases, with 14 bases separating them. The V gene's germline CDR1 is LGHNA and CDR2 YSLEER. CDR3 in amino acids: CASSQATGTQNEQFF. Written as DNA, the CDR3 is TGCGCCAGCAGCCAAGCCACCGGGACGCAAAATGAGCAGTTCTTC.

V is TRBV4-1 and J is TRBJ1-3; no clear D gene. V was shortened by 4 bases and J by 2 bases, with 15 bases between the two germline ends. Germline CDR1 reads MGHRA; CDR2 reads YSYEKL. CDR3 length: 16 residues. In DNA form, the CDR3 reads TGCGCCAGCAGCCCCCTGATTCCTCGTCCTGGAAACACCATATATTTT. Translating gives CASSPLIPRPGNTIYF.

This chain uses TRBV27 with TRBJ2-7; 7 nucleotides match TRBD1. Germline-derived CDR1 and CDR2 are MNHEY and SMNVEV (reference sequence). This CDR3 has 13 amino acids. The trim removed 2 bases at V and 7 bases at J, leaving 5 bases unmatched. CDR3 coding DNA: TGTGCCAGCAGTTTACCAGGGGGTGTGGAGCAGTACTTC. Translating it yields CASSLPGGVEQYF.